This T cell receptor (beta chain) was retrieved from a study of regulatory T cells in long-lasting Graves disease. As to time point: newly diagnosed GD, antithyroid drugs for less than 3 months. PBMC RNA was the source of the TCR library. Recruitment took place at an endocrinology department in Xi'an, China. The germline V gene encodes CDR1 SNHLY and CDR2 FYNNEI. This CDR3 contains 16 residues. V trimming: 1 base; J trimming: 1 base; junction bases outside the gene matches: 1. Sequencing libraries for TCR beta were prepared with iRepertoire HTBI primers and Arm-PCR of CDR3 regions. TCRdb re-analysed the multiplex PCR reads in MiXCR, keeping a single row per CDR3 protein. The sample carries 390,000 or so distinct CDR3 sequences, 10% to 15% recorded once. These records were also assigned to another study, of T cells in Graves' hyperthyroidism and ophthalmopathy.

This TCR was recovered from a young woman with Graves disease. Sequenced here: peripheral blood mononuclear cells (PBMCs), sampled at new diagnosis, from a patient treated with antithyroid drugs. The genes are TRBV2 and TRBJ2-2; 9 bases align to TRBD2. DNA of the CDR3: TGTGCCAGCAGTGAAGAACTAGCGGGGAACACCGGGGAGCTGTTTTTT. Translated, it gives CASSEELAGNTGELFF.